This T cell receptor beta chain was retrieved from a study of metastatic and nonmetastatic thyroid tumors. As for the study in general: Repertoires from blood and tumor or nodule tissue of malignant and benign thyroid patients were compared.

Patients had received no treatment of any kind before thyroid surgery. Germline lookup yields CDR1 DFQATT and CDR2 SNEGSKA (reference sequence). The CDR3 consists of 16 residues. V was pared by 3 bases and J by 3 bases, with 19 bases between. Original analysis: Differences in CDR3 between clinicopathological groups were drawn on to build a classifier intended to discriminate distant-metastatic papillary thyroid cancer patients. TCRdb redid the clone calls on the PCR reads using MiXCR. The V and J calls here are based on TCRdb, not the publication. The profile covers fewer than 20,000 clones, with over 25% appearing a single time and approximately 25% taken by the ten largest. Study-level findings and limits: It was reportedly found that TCR beta diversity was significantly higher in malignant thyroid tumors than in benign nodules, a difference seen in both blood and tumor samples.

This clone was picked up one time. Antigen: not known. The chain is built from TRBV20-1 and TRBJ2-3, with D tentatively TRBD2 (6 bases). The sample taken for sequencing was tumor tissue. This TCR was sampled from a male donor with papillary thyroid cancer or a benign thyroid nodule (not recorded which). Some clones in this sample may be carry-over from other donors' samples. This CDR3 reads CSASPLLGEVTDTQYF. In DNA, the CDR3 is TGCAGTGCTAGTCCCCTCCTAGGGGAGGTAACAGATACGCAGTATTTT.